The 21 T cell receptor beta chains below all came from one sample that was sequenced in a study of T cell repertoires in cytomegalovirus infection. A single record per CDR3 protein comes from TCRdb applying MiXCR to the reads. Among tens of thousands of distinct CDR3 sequences, about a fifth were seen once, and the ten largest hold 70% to 90%. Which antigens these TCRs recognize remains unknown. The material was CD8+ T cells from cultured PBMCs, obtained from culture after CMV antigen stimulation. These receptors all stem from a human donor in good health (CMV status not recorded). Some clones in this sample may be carry-over from other donors' samples.

The chain links TRBV7-2 to TRBJ1-2; 7 nucleotides match TRBD1. V lost 1 base, J lost 8 bases, and 4 bases stayed unmatched. This CDR3 region has 13 residues. The V gene's germline CDR1 is SGHTA and CDR2 FQGNSA. As DNA, the CDR3 is TGTGCCAGCAGCTTAGACAGGGGTCAGGGCTACACCTTC. Its translation: CASSLDRGQGYTF.

About this clonotype: The junction does not match germline at one end; this may be a read error. As DNA, the CDR3 is TGTGCCAGCTCCGATTTGGGGTTTGACAAAAACAGTCAGTACTTC. Translating gives CASSDLGFDKNSQYF. The V and J genes are TRBV11-2 and TRBJ2-4; D gene ambiguous. There are 15 residues in the CDR3. Germline-derived CDR1 and CDR2 are SGHAT and FQNNGV.

This chain uses TRBV4-1 with TRBJ2-3; D assignment may be TRBD1 or TRBD2 (5 bases each). V lost 1 base and J 3 bases, leaving 8 bases between the germline ends. From germline, CDR1 is MGHRA and CDR2 YSYEKL. This CDR3 comprises 14 residues. CDR3 sequence reads: CASSQGWGTDTQYF. CDR3 in DNA: TGCGCCAGCAGCCAAGGGTGGGGGACAGATACGCAGTATTTT.

There are a few counts of this clonotype. V is TRBV7-6 and J is TRBJ1-2; D gene ambiguous. The germline gives CDR1 SGHVS, CDR2 FNYEAQ. The CDR3 loop spans 13 amino acids. V lost 0 bases and J lost 7, with 9 bases in between. The CDR3 DNA follows: TGTGCCAGCAGCTTAGCTAGGGATAGTGGCTACACCTTC. Translating gives CASSLARDSGYTF. Based on the CDR3 plus reference TRBV7-6 and TRBJ1-2, the full variable domain is GAGVSQSPRYKVTKRGQDVALRCDPISGHVSLYWYRQALGQGPEFLTYFNYEAQQDKSGLPNDRFSAERPEGSISTLTIQRTEQRDSAMYRCASSLARDSGYTFGSGTRLTVV.

Note on this clonotype: Relative to the germline gene, one junction end is altered; a read error may explain this. This chain joins TRBV6-5 and TRBJ1-6, with D hard to call. The CDR3 loop spans 13 amino acids. Per the germline V gene, CDR1 is MNHEY and CDR2 is SVGAGI. The CDR3 here is CDSSYSMGSPLHF. The CDR3 bases are TGTGACAGCAGTTACTCGATGGGGTCACCCCTCCACTTT.

This rearrangement joins TRBV6-1 to TRBJ2-6; D tentatively fits TRBD1 or TRBD2 (5 bases each). The germline V and J ends were trimmed by 4 bases and 4 bases, with 8 bases remaining between them. The CDR3 is 14 residues long. Germline CDR1 and CDR2: MNHNS and SASEGT. The CDR3 region is CASSGGSGANVLTF. The CDR3 DNA is TGTGCCAGCAGTGGGGGGAGCGGGGCCAACGTCCTGACTTTC.

This clonotype was recorded a few times. The chain employs TRBV12-3 or TRBV12-4 and TRBJ2-7, with no clear D. This CDR3 is 12 amino acids long. Trimming shortened V by 6 bases and J by 5 bases, and 11 bases separated the two germline ends. This CDR3 reads CASSYMGDEQYF. The DNA for the CDR3 is TGTGCCAGCAGCTATATGGGTGACGAGCAGTACTTC.

The chain is built from TRBV15 and TRBJ2-1; maybe TRBD1 (6 bases). Germline CDR1 and CDR2: LNHNV and YYDKDF (reference sequence). Deletions cut 0 bases from V and 8 bases from J, with 11 bases between. This CDR3 is built from 14 residues. The CDR3 sequence: CATSREGASDEQFF. CDR3 nucleotides: TGTGCCACCAGCAGAGAGGGGGCCAGCGATGAGCAGTTCTTC.

In the case of this clonotype: The germline gene is not matched at one end of the junction; a read error may be the cause. The V gene is TRBV12-3 or TRBV12-4, the J gene TRBJ2-1; D remains ambiguous. The CDR3 consists of 11 residues. The CDR3 DNA reads as TGTGCCACCAGTTCTTACAATGAGCAGTTCTTC. Translated, it gives CATSSYNEQFF.

This clonotype was picked up many times. The chain joins TRBV4-1 to TRBJ1-2; D is ambiguous. Germline values: CDR1 MGHRA, CDR2 YSYEKL. The CDR3 spans 13 residues. V lost 3 bases and J 3 bases, leaving 8 bases between the germline ends. The CDR3 DNA sequence: TGCGCCAGCAGCCAGCGTCGTGACTATGGCTACACCTTC. It is translated as CASSQRRDYGYTF.

This clonotype was counted once. CDR3 sequence reads: CASSLVPHNEQFF. Written as DNA, the CDR3 is TGTGCCAGCAGCTTAGTACCCCACAATGAGCAGTTCTTC. The chain uses TRBV7-2 and TRBJ2-1; D unresolved. The V end was cut by 1 base, the J end by 5 bases, with 6 bases between. CDR3 length equals 13 residues. Germline-derived CDR1 and CDR2 are SGHTA and FQGNSA.

This sequence joins TRBV12-3 or TRBV12-4 and TRBJ1-5; D perhaps matches TRBD1 (6 bases). The CDR3 contains 11 residues. V dropped 1 base and J dropped 13 bases, with 8 bases sitting between them. DNA for the CDR3: TGTGCCAGCAGTTTAGGGACAGCTCAGCATTTT. This codes for CASSLGTAQHF.

This clonotype has a handful of counts. The chain has TRBV10-1 and TRBJ2-1, with 12 bases fitting TRBD2. CDR3 length: 19 residues. Germline V CDR1 and CDR2: WNHNN, SYGVQD (reference sequence). Trimming cost V 2 bases and J 5 bases; bases outside gene matches: 13. CDR3 sequence: CASSELLPRLAGADNEQFF. The CDR3 nucleotides are TGCGCCAGCAGTGAGCTATTACCCCGACTAGCGGGAGCCGACAATGAGCAGTTCTTC.

This clonotype has a count of ten or more. This chain uses TRBV29-1 with TRBJ2-1, with TRBD2 identical over 10 bases. Germline V lookup: CDR1 SQVTM, CDR2 ANQGSEA. The CDR3 extends over 16 amino acids. The V gene end was trimmed by 1 base and the J gene end by 6 bases; junction bases not matched to a gene: 9. The CDR3 nucleotides read TGCAGCGTTGAAGGGGGACTAGCGCTTTCCCCCAATGAGCAGTTCTTC. It codes for CSVEGGLALSPNEQFF.

The chain recombines TRBV7-8 with TRBJ2-7; tentative D call: TRBD1 (6 bases). The germline V and J ends were trimmed by 1 base and 2 bases, with 18 bases remaining between them. The CDR3 has 17 residues. Germline CDR1 is SGHVS and CDR2 is FQNEAQ. The DNA for the CDR3 is TGTGCCAGCAGCTTAGTCCCAAGACTCGGGACAACCTACGAGCAGTACTTC. Translating it yields CASSLVPRLGTTYEQYF.

This clonotype was seen a handful of times. This chain joins TRBV7-8 and TRBJ2-5; 8 bases line up with TRBD1. The CDR3 is made up of 16 amino acids. With V trimmed by 1 base and J by 2 bases, 6 bases remained unmatched. Germline values: CDR1 SGHVS, CDR2 FQNEAQ. The CDR3 loop is CASSLVVRGQQETQYF. The CDR3 bases are TGTGCCAGCAGCTTAGTCGTCAGGGGGCAACAAGAGACCCAGTACTTC.

The table lists this clonotype with a few counts. The chain links TRBV27 to TRBJ2-7, with 7 bases fitting TRBD1. Germline CDR1 MNHEY, CDR2 SMNVEV (reference sequence). The V and J ends lost 2 bases and 4 bases, in that order; junction bases with no gene match: 8. The CDR3 length is 15 residues. CDR3 in DNA: TGTGCCAGCAGTTTAACAGGGGCGAAGATATACGAGCAGTACTTC. Protein: CASSLTGAKIYEQYF.

V usage is TRBV28 and J usage is TRBJ1-4, with no clear D. CDR3 size: 15 residues. V was clipped by 4 bases and J by 6 bases, with 15 bases between them. Germline V CDR1 and CDR2: MDHEN, SYDVKM. CDR3 sequence: CASSSRTRLDEKLFF. CDR3 coding DNA: TGTGCCAGCAGTTCCCGGACGAGGTTGGATGAAAAACTGTTTTTT.

The J gene is TRBJ1-1, the V gene TRBV7-6, with D possibly matching TRBD1 (5 bases). This CDR3 region has 14 residues. Germline CDR1 SGHVS, CDR2 FNYEAQ. V lost 5 bases to trimming and J lost 4 bases, with 14 bases between them. CDR3 nucleotide sequence: TGTGCCAGCAGCGTGGGCAGGGAAGGCACTGAAGCTTTCTTT. The encoded protein is CASSVGREGTEAFF.

The sample holds many counts of this clonotype. The V gene is TRBV7-8, the J gene TRBJ1-5; D is perhaps TRBD1 (5 bases). Germline-derived CDR1 and CDR2 are SGHVS and FQNEAQ. Trimming took 4 bases from V and 1 from J, leaving 17 bases between them. The CDR3 is 17 amino acids. The DNA for the CDR3 is TGTGCCAGCAGCTCTAGCCCCCAGGGACCAAGCAATCAGCCCCAGCATTTT. It translates to CASSSSPQGPSNQPQHF.

The chain links TRBV6-2 or TRBV6-3 to TRBJ2-3; no definite D call. Germline CDR1 is MNHEY and CDR2 is SVGEGT. Trimming pared 2 bases from V and 4 bases from J, leaving 10 bases between. The CDR3 loop spans 14 amino acids. CDR3 loop: CASSYGGSSDTQYF. The CDR3 DNA reads as TGTGCCAGCAGTTACGGCGGTTCTTCAGATACGCAGTATTTT.